The source of this T cell receptor (beta chain) is a study of CD8 T cells in ankylosing spondylitis. This clonotype showed up many times. Its antigen is not known. Trimming pared 5 bases from V and 4 bases from J, leaving 11 bases between. The CDR3 is made up of 13 amino acids. Germline CDR1 is SGHTA and CDR2 is FQGNSA. TCRdb reanalysed the 5' RACE reads using MiXCR and keeps one entry per CDR3 protein. The sample includes about 140,000 distinct CDR3 sequences, 6.5% to 8.5% seen only once; the top ten take 7.3%. Study findings and constraints: CD8+ cells made up the disease-linked clones, which were relatively rare in peripheral blood.

J is TRBJ2-5 and V is TRBV7-2, with unresolved D. Sequenced sample: synovial fluid, either unsorted or a sorted T cell fraction (not recorded which). The receptor was isolated from a male donor with ankylosing spondylitis. CDR3 sequence reads: CASSLIRSETQYF. The CDR3 nucleotides read TGTGCCAGCAGCCTAATTCGATCAGAGACCCAGTACTTC.